These 7 T cell receptor beta chains were sequenced from one sample in a study of T cells in Graves' hyperthyroidism and ophthalmopathy. Amplification targeted TCR beta CDR3 regions from RNA transcripts. HTBI primers drove first-round RT-PCR of the TCR CDR3. Via MiXCR, TCRdb re-called the multiplex PCR reads, giving one row per CDR3 protein. The sample lists approximately 480,000 distinct CDR3 sequences; under 25% were seen once. Material for sequencing was blood. Receptors originate from a man aged 18 to 30 with Graves' hyperthyroidism.

This chain links TRBV29-1 with TRBJ2-2; D gene unclear. The V end was cut by 4 bases, the J end by 2 bases, with 8 bases between. Germline loops: CDR1 SQVTM, CDR2 ANQGSEA. The CDR3 loop spans 13 amino acids. The CDR3 coding sequence is TGCAGCGTTGGCCCAGCCAACACCGGGGAGCTGTTTTTT. It encodes CSVGPANTGELFF.

V is TRBV20-1 and J is TRBJ1-5; D is possibly TRBD1 (6 bases). CDR1 and CDR2 from the germline V gene are DFQATT and SNEGSKA (reference sequence). Trimming shortened V by 2 bases and J by 2 bases, and 13 bases separated the two germline ends. The CDR3 is made up of 15 amino acids. DNA for the CDR3: TGCAGTGCTAGAAGCTGGGGGCCGGGCAATCAGCCCCAGCATTTT. It codes for CSARSWGPGNQPQHF.

This clonotype was observed many times. The rearrangement uses TRBV10-3 and TRBJ2-7; 7 nucleotides align to TRBD1. The CDR3 sequence is 12 residues long. The J segment lost 7 bases and the V segment lost 11 bases, leaving 11 bases of the junction unmatched. Germline values: CDR1 ENHRY, CDR2 SYGVKD. DNA for the CDR3: TGTGCCGTCGACAGGGAGAGAGGAGAGCAGTACTTC. Translating gives CAVDRERGEQYF.

There are many counts of this clonotype. The rearrangement uses TRBV20-1 and TRBJ1-3; 8 bases agree with TRBD1. V was pared by 5 bases and J by 4 bases, with 4 bases of the junction left unmatched. The CDR3 is 13 residues long. Per germline, CDR1 DFQATT and CDR2 SNEGSKA (reference sequence). CDR3 coding DNA: TGCAGTGCTCAAGACAGGGGCGGAAACACCATATATTTT. As protein: CSAQDRGGNTIYF.

In this sample, this clonotype turned up many times. This chain joins TRBV27 and TRBJ1-2; tentatively, D is TRBD1 (6 bases). CDR1 is MNHEY and CDR2 is SMNVEV in the germline V gene (reference sequence). The germline V and J ends were trimmed by 3 bases and 6 bases, with 17 bases remaining between them. CDR3 length: 15 amino acids. The CDR3 sequence: CASSFPGTSLHGYTF. The DNA of the CDR3 is TGTGCCAGCAGTTTCCCCGGGACAAGTCTCCATGGCTACACCTTC.

This clonotype was detected ten times or more. The V call is TRBV2, the J call TRBJ1-1, with a possible D match to TRBD1 (6 bases). The CDR3 spans 13 residues. Per germline, CDR1 SNHLY and CDR2 FYNNEI. Trimming took off 1 base at V and 8 bases at J, with 11 bases between the two ends. CDR3 nucleotide sequence: TGTGCCAGCAGTGAAGGGATGGGACAAGAAGCTTTCTTT. Residues: CASSEGMGQEAFF.

There are many counts of this clonotype. The chain carries TRBV28 and TRBJ1-1, with D possibly TRBD1 on 6 matching bases. This CDR3 is built from 15 residues. Between the trimmed V and J ends, which lost 5 bases and 0 bases, there was a span of 13 bases. Germline lookup yields CDR1 MDHEN and CDR2 SYDVKM. The CDR3 spells CASSILQGLNTEAFF. The CDR3 coding sequence is TGTGCCAGCAGTATCTTACAGGGTCTGAACACTGAAGCTTTCTTT.